The clone carrying this T cell receptor beta chain occurred a few times. The antigen remains unidentified. The data stem from a study of blood T cells in healthy people across ages. Study findings and constraints: Roughly linear declines in TCR beta diversity per million T cells occurred with age.

Sample-barcoded 5' priming and a J-beta primer mix drove a second PCR of roughly 6 to 12 cycles. TCRdb reprocessed the 5' RACE reads via MiXCR and lists one record per CDR3 protein. Here the sample spans 1,100,000 or so distinct CDR3 sequences, 35% to 55% being singletons. The CDR3 consists of 12 residues. The germline V and J ends were trimmed by 6 bases and 8 bases, with 10 bases remaining between them. CDR1 is MNHNY, CDR2 SVGAGI, per germline (reference sequence). The clonotype was recovered from a woman aged 60-75 years in good health. The V call is TRBV6-6, the J call TRBJ1-4; D is uncertain. The sequenced sample was blood. CDR3 in DNA: TGTGCCAGCAGGCAAGACCGGGAAAAACTGTTTTTT. Protein sequence: CASRQDREKLFF.